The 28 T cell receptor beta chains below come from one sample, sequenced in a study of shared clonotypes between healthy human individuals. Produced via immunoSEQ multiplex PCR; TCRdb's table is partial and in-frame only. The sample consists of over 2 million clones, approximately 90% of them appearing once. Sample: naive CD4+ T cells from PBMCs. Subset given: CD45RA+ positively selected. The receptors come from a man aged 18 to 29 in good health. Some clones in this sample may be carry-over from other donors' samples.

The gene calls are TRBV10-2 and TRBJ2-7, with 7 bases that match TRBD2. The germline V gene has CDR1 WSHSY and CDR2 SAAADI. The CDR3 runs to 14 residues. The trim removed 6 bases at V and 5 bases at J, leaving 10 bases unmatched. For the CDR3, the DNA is TGCGCCAGCAGGGACCGGGGGAGGGTCAACGAGCAGTACTTC. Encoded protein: CASRDRGRVNEQYF.

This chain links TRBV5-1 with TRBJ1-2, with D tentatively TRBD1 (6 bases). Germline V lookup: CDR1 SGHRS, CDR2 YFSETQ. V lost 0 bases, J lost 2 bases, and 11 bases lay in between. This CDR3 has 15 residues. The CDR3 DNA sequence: TGCGCCAGCAGCTTGGCCATACAGGGAAACTATGGCTACACCTTC. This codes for CASSLAIQGNYGYTF.

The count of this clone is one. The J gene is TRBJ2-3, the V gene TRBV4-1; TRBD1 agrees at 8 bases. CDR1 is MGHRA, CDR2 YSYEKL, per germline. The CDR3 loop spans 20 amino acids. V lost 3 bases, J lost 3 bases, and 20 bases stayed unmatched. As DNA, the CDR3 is TGCGCCAGCAGCCATCCGTCGCCGGGGACAGGCCCCCGGGGAACAGATACGCAGTATTTT. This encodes CASSHPSPGTGPRGTDTQYF.

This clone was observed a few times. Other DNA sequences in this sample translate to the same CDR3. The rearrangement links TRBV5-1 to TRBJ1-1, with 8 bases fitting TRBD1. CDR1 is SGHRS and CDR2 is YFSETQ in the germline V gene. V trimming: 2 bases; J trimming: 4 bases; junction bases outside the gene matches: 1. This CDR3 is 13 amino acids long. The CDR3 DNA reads TGCGCCAGCAGCTTCAGGGGGCTCACTGAAGCTTTCTTT. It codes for CASSFRGLTEAFF.

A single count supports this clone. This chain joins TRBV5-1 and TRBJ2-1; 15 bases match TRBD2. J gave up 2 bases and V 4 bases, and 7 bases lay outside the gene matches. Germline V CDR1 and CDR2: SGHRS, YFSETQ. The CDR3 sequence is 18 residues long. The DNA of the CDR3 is TGCGCCAGCAGCCTAAGGGGACTAGCGGGAGGTACCTACAATGAGCAGTTCTTC. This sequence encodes CASSLRGLAGGTYNEQFF.

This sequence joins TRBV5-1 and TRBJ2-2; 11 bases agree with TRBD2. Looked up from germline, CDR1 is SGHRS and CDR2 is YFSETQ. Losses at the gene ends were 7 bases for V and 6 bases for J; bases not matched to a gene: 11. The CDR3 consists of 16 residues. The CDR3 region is CASRSLGLAGAGELFF. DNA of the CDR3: TGCGCCAGCCGGAGTCTCGGACTAGCGGGTGCCGGGGAGCTGTTTTTT.

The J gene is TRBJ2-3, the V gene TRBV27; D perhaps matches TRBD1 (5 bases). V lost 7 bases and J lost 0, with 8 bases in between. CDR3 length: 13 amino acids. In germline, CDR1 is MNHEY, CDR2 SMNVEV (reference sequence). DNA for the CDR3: TGTGCCAGCAAGAGACAGAGCACAGATACGCAGTATTTT. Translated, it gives CASKRQSTDTQYF.

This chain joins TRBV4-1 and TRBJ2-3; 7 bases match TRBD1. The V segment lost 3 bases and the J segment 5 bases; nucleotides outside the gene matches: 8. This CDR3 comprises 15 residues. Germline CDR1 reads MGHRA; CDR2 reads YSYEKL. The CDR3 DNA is TGCGCCAGCAGCCACGCTGACAGGGTGCGAGATACGCAGTATTTT. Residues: CASSHADRVRDTQYF.

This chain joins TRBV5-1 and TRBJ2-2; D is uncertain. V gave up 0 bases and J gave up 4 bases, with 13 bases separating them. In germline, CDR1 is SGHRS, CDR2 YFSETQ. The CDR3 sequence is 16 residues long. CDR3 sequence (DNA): TGCGCCAGCAGCTTGGCCACACTTGGCGGCACCGGGGAGCTGTTTTTT. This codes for CASSLATLGGTGELFF.

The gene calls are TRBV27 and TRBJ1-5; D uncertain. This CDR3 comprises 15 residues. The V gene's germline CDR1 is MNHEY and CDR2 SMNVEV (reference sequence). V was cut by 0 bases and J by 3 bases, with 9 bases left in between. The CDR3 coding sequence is TGTGCCAGCAGTTTATCACGCAGGCACAATCAGCCCCAGCATTTT. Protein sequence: CASSLSRRHNQPQHF.

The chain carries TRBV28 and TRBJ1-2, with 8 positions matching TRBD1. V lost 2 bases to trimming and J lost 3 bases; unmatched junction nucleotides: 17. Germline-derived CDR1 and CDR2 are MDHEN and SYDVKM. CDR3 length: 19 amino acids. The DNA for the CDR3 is TGTGCCAGCAGTTTACCTTTCCACCCGCGAACAGGGGGTTACTATGGCTACACCTTC. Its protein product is CASSLPFHPRTGGYYGYTF.

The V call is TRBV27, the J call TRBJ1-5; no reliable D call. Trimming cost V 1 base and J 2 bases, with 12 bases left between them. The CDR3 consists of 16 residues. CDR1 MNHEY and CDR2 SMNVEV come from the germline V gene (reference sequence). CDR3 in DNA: TGTGCCAGCAGTTTATTTGGGGTCCGGGGCAATCAGCCCCAGCATTTT. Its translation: CASSLFGVRGNQPQHF.

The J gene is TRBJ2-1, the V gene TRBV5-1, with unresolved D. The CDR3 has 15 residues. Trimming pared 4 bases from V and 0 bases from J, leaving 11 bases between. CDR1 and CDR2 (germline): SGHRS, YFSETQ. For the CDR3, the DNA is TGCGCCAGCAGCGCAGACGCAAGCTCCTACAATGAGCAGTTCTTC. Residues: CASSADASSYNEQFF.

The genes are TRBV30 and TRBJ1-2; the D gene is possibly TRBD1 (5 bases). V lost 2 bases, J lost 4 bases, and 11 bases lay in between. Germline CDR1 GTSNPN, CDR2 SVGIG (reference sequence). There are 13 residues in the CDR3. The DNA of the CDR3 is TGTGCCTGGAGTCCCGGGACCCCCTATGGCTACACCTTC. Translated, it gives CAWSPGTPYGYTF.

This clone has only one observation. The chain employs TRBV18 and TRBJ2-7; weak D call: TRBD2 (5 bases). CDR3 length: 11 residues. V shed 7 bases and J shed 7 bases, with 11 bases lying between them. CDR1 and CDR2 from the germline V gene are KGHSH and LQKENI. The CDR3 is CASCEGGEQYF. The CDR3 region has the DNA TGTGCCAGCTGTGAGGGCGGTGAGCAGTACTTC. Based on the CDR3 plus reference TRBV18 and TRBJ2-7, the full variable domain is NAGVMQNPRHLVRRRGQEARLRCSPMKGHSHVYWYRQLPEEGLKFMVYLQKENIIDESGMPKERFSAEFPKEGPSILRIQQVVRGDSAAYFCASCEGGEQYFGPGTRLTVT.

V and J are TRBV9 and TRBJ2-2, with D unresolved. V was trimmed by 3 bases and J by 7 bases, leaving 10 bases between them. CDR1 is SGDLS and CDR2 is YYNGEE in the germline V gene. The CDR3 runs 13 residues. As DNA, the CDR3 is TGTGCCAGCAGCGCCCTTGGTGTCGGGGAGCTGTTTTTT. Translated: CASSALGVGELFF.

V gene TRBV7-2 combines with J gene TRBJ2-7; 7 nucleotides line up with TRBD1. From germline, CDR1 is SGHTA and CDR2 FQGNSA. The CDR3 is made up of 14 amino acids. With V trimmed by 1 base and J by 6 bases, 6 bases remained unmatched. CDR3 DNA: TGTGCCAGCAGCTTAGTTGGGACAGTTTCCGAGCAGTACTTC. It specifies CASSLVGTVSEQYF.

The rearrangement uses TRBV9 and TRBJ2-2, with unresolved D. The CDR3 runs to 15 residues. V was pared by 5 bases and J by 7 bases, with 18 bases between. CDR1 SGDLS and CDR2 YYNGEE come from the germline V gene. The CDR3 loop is CASSLSGGVLGELFF. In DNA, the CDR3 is TGTGCCAGCAGTCTCTCCGGCGGAGTACTCGGGGAGCTGTTTTTT.

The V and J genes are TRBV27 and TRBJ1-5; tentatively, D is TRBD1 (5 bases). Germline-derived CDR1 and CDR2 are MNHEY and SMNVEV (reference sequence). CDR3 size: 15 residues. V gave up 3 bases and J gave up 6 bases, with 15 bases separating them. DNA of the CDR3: TGTGCCAGCAGTTTCGTATCGGGGGGGGGTCAGCCCCAGCATTTT. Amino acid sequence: CASSFVSGGGQPQHF.

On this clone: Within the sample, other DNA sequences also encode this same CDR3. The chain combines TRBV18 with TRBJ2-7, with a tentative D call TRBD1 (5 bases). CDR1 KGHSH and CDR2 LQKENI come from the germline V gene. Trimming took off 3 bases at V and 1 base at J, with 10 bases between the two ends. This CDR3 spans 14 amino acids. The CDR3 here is CASSPPPGSYEQYF. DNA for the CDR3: TGTGCCAGCTCACCCCCGCCAGGGTCCTACGAGCAGTACTTC.

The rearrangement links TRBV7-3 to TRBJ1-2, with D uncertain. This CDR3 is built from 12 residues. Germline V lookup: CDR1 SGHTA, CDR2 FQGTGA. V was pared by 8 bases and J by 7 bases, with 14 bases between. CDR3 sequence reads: CASGSGGAGYTF. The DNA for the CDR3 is TGTGCCAGCGGAAGTGGAGGAGCTGGCTACACCTTC. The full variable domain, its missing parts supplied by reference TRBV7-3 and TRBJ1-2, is GAGVSQTPSNKVTEKGKYVELRCDPISGHTALYWYRQSLGQGPEFLIYFQGTGAADDSGLPNDRFFAVRPEGSVSTLKIQRTERGDSAVYLCASGSGGAGYTFGSGTRLTVV.

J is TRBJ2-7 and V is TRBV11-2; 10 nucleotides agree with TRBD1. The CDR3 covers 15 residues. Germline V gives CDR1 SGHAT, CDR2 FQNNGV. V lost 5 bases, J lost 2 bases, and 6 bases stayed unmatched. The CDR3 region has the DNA TGTGCCAGCAGCCCGGGACAGGGGTTCACCTACGAGCAGTACTTC. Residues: CASSPGQGFTYEQYF. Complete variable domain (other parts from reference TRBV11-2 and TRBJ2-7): EAGVAQSPRYKIIEKRQSVAFWCNPISGHATLYWYQQILGQGPKLLIQFQNNGVVDDSQLPKDRFSAERLKGVDSTLKIQPAKLEDSAVYLCASSPGQGFTYEQYFGPGTRLTVT.

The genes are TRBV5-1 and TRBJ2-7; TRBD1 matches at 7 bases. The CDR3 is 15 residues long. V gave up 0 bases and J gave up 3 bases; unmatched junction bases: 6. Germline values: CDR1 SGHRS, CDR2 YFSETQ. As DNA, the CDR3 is TGCGCCAGCAGCTTGGACCCGGGACAGCTCTACGAGCAGTACTTC. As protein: CASSLDPGQLYEQYF.

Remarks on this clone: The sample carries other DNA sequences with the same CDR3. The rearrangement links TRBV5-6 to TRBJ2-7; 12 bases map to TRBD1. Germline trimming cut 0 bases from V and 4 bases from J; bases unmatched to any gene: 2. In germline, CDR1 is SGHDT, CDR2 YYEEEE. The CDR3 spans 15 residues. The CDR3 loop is CASSLGDRGLYEQYF. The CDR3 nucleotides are TGTGCCAGCAGCTTGGGGGACAGGGGGCTGTACGAGCAGTACTTC. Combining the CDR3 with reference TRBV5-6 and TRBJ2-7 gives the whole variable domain DAGVTQSPTHLIKTRGQQVTLRCSPKSGHDTVSWYQQALGQGPQFIFQYYEEEERQRGNFPDRFSGHQFPNYSSELNVNALLLGDSALYLCASSLGDRGLYEQYFGPGTRLTVT.

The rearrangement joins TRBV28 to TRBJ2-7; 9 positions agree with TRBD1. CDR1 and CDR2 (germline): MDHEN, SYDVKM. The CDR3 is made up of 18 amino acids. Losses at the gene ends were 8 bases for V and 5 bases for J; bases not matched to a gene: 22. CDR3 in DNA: TGTGCCAGCGGCCTAGTCTTACGCGGCGGACAGGGGCTCGACGAGCAGTACTTC. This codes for CASGLVLRGGQGLDEQYF. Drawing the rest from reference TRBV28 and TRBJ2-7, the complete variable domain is DVKVTQSSRYLVKRTGEKVFLECVQDMDHENMFWYRQDPGLGLRLIYFSYDVKMKEKGDIPEGYSVSREKKERFSLILESASTNQTSMYLCASGLVLRGGQGLDEQYFGPGTRLTVT.

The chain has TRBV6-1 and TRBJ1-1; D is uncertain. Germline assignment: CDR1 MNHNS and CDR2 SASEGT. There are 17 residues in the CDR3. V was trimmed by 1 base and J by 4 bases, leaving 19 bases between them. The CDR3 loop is CASSEVLAGLGGTEAFF. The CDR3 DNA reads TGTGCCAGCAGTGAAGTTTTGGCAGGATTGGGAGGCACTGAAGCTTTCTTT.

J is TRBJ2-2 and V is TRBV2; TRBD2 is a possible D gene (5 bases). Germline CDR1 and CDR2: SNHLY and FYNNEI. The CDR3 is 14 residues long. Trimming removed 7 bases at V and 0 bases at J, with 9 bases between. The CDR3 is CASKAEPNTGELFF. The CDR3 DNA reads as TGTGCCAGCAAAGCGGAACCGAACACCGGGGAGCTGTTTTTT. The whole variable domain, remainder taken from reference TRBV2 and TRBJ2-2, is EPEVTQTPSHQVTQMGQEVILRCVPISNHLYFYWYRQILGQKVEFLVSFYNNEISEKSEIFDDQFSVERPDGSNFTLKIRSTKLEDSAMYFCASKAEPNTGELFFGEGSRLTVL.

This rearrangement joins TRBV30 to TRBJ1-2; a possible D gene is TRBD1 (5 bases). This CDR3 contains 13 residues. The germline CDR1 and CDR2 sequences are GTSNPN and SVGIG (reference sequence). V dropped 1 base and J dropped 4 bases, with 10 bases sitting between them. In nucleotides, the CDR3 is TGTGCCTGGAGTGGACAGATCTTCTATGGCTACACCTTC. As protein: CAWSGQIFYGYTF.